The subject of this entry is one TCR beta chain. These data are taken from a study of blood T cell repertoires in COVID-19. Background on the study: Samples taken during acute and convalescent COVID-19 were collected in the United States, Italy and Spain. PBMCs, B-cell-depleted T cells, or T cells provided the cDNA or gDNA that made up the material.

Germline V gene data show CDR1 as LNHDA and CDR2 as SQIVND (reference sequence). The germline V and J ends were trimmed by 3 bases and 3 bases, with 9 bases remaining between them. This CDR3 comprises 14 residues. Authors' data handling: Amplification with reference gene primers provided the estimates of nucleated cell counts. Measured with immunoSEQ multiplex PCR; TCRdb has only the in-frame clones, and not every one. That table gives V, J and clone size, and the DNA gave D and trimming. Found here are 130,000 to 150,000 clones, under 85% of them singletons; the top ten hold 8.8%. V and J are TRBV19 and TRBJ1-5; possibly TRBD1 for D (5 bases). This TCR came from an elderly woman in a cohort sampled during active or convalescent COVID-19. Source material: peripheral blood. The CDR3 sequence: CASSMGGSNQPQHF. Here the CDR3 DNA reads TGTGCCAGTAGTATGGGGGGGTCCAATCAGCCCCAGCATTTT.